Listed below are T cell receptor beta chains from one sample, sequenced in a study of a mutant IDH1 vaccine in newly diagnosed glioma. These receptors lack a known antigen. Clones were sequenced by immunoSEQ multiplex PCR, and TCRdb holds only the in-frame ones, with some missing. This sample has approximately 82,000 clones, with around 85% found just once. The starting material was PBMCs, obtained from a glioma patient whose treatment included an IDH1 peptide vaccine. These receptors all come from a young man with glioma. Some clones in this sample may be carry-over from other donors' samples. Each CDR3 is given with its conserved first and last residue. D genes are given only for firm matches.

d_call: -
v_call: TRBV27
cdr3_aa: CASRSPNEKLFF

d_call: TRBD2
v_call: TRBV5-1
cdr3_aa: CASSLAGASGADTQYF

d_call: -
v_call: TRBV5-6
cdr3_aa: CASSWWLKKEGYTF

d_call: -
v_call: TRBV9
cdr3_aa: CASSVDRVEDTGELFF

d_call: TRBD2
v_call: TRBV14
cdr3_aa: CASSQRLAGMGEQYF

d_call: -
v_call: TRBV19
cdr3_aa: CASKQGPDYNEQFF

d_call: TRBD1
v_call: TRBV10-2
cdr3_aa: CASSDSDFPGTGGEKLFF

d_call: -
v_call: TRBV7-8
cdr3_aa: CATKLGGGSYEQYF

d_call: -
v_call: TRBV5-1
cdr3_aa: CASRGGSGTNEQYF

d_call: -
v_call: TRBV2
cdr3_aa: CASSEALGWQGYGYTF

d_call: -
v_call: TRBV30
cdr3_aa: CAWSVVGLGEQYF

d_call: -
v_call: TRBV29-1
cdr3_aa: CSVVRGAYEQYF

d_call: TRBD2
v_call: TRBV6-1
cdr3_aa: CASSEGTSFRGSWYF

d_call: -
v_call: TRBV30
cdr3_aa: CAWSPGMGAYEQYF

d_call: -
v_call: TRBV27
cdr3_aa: CASMAQGGNNEQFF

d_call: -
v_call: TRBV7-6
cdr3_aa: CASSLAGPSTEAFF

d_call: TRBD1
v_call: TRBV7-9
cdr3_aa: CASSSGGVSYGYTF

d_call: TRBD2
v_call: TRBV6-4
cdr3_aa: CASSELAGYNEQFF

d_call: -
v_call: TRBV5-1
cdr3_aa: CASSLAWGAHTEAFF

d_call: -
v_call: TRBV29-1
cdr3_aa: CSVERMDGETQYF

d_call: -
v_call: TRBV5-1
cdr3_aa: CASSLNWADEQYF

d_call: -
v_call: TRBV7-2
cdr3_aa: CASSSLHSSDEQFF

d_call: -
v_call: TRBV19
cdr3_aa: CASSSGRTETQYF

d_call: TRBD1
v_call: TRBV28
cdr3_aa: CASSGGYYEQYF

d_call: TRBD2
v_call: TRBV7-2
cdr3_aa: CASSSARRGGTGELFF

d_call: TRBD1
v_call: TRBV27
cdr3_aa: CASSLATGGGYTF

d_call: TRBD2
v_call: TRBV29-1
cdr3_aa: CSVEDTGGPTQYF

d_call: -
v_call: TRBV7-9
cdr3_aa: CASRPSGFLNTEAFF

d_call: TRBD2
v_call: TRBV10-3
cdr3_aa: CAIRQSGGANTDTQYF

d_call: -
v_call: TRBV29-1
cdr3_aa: CSVVPIGTSNQETQYF

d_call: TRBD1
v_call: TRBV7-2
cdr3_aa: CASSRNRGREETQYF

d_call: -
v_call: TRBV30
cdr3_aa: CAWSGALQETQYF

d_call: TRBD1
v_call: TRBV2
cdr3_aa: CASSTEGGTGGFYGYTF

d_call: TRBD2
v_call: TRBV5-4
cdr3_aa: CASKTSAGNEQFF

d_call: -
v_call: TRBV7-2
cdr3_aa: CASSFDYNTDTQYF

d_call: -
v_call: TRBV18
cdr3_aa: CASSPQRTENQPQHF

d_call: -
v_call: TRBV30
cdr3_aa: CAWSSRLALGYTF

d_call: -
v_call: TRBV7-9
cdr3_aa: CASSSELGIGNSPLHF

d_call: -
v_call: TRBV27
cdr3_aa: CASSLRLGPSEQYF

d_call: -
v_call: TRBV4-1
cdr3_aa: CASSQETYRPFYEQYF

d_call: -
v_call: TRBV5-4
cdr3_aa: CASSLDRDSSTDTQYF

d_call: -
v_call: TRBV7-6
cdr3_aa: CASSLQGFGNQPQHF

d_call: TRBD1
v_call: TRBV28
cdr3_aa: CASSFIRDRVTDTQYF

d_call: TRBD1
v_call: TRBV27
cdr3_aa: CASSRQGANEQFF

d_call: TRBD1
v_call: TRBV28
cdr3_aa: CASSLGAGTGVSSYNSPLHF

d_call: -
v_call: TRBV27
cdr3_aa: CASSSQGEPTNEKLFF

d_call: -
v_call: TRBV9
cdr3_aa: CASSVSVNEKLFF

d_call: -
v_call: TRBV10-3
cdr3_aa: CAISESIWDPDYEQYF

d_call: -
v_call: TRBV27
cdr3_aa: CASSTRNSNQPQHF

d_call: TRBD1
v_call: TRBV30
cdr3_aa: CAWGHLDRGSLQFF

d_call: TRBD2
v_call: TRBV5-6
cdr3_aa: CASSPAVTSGGLEELFF

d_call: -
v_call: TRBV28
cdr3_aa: CASGLTTGWGEQYF

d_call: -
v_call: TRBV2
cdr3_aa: CASSADARGMNTEAFF

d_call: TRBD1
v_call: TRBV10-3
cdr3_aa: CAISESKQGANGYTF